These T cell receptor beta chains were read from a single sample in a study of Ad26.COV2.S vaccination and SARS-CoV-2 variants. Profiled with immunoSEQ multiplex PCR; TCRdb holds only in-frame clones, not every one. The sample includes some 390,000 clones, about nine tenths of them seen just once. This specimen consisted of peripheral blood, obtained in a trial of Ad26.COV2.S vaccine versus placebo. The receptors here all came from a person aged 18 to 59 who received the Ad26.COV2.S COVID-19 vaccine or a placebo. Both conserved end residues are part of each CDR3. The D gene is left open where the match is weak. Clone size is given for some rows only: seen once, a few or many times, or a class if the clone is expanded.

.	TRBD2	TRBV28	TRBJ2-7	CASSQLAGNTAEQYF	TGTGCCAGCAGCCAGTTAGCGGGAAATACCGCAGAGCAGTACTTC
few	.	TRBV27	TRBJ2-1	CASRLLSSYNEQFF	TGTGCCAGCAGATTGCTGAGCTCCTACAATGAGCAGTTCTTC
.	TRBD1	TRBV29-1	TRBJ1-4	CSVGGEGAEVEKLFF	TGCAGCGTGGGAGGTGAGGGGGCGGAGGTTGAAAAACTGTTTTTT
.	.	TRBV4-1	TRBJ2-7	CASSQGSITARQYF	TGCGCCAGCAGCCAAGGGTCAATCACCGCGCGGCAGTACTTC
.	.	TRBV4-1	TRBJ2-4	CASSQPTRAPGNIQYF	TGCGCCAGCAGCCAGCCTACCAGGGCCCCAGGAAACATTCAGTACTTC
.	.	TRBV11-2	TRBJ2-2	CASSLRGTLYGELFF	TGTGCCAGCAGCTTACGGGGGACCCTTTACGGGGAGCTGTTTTTT
.	.	TRBV6-5	TRBJ1-2	CASSKQARPNYGYTF	TGTGCCAGCAGCAAACAAGCCCGTCCTAACTATGGCTACACCTTC
.	TRBD2	TRBV7-2	TRBJ2-1	CASSSPSGRAYNEQFF	TGTGCCAGCAGCTCCCCTAGCGGGAGGGCGTACAATGAGCAGTTCTTC
.	.	TRBV15	TRBJ1-4	CATSTGTTNNEKLFF	TGTGCCACCAGTACCGGGACGACTAATAATGAAAAACTGTTTTTT
once	.	TRBV5-1	TRBJ2-7	CASSLVLASPNNEQYF	TGCGCCAGCAGCTTGGTATTAGCAAGTCCGAATAACGAGCAGTACTTC
.	.	TRBV6-1	TRBJ1-2	CASSESVYGYTF	TGTGCCAGCAGTGAATCGGTTTATGGCTACACCTTC
few	TRBD1	TRBV27	TRBJ1-1	CASSRQGAVSEAFF	TGTGCCAGCAGCCGACAGGGGGCTGTCTCTGAAGCTTTCTTT
.	.	TRBV3-1/TRBV3-2	TRBJ2-1	CASSKRDIPSYNEQFF	TGTGCCAGCAGCAAGCGGGACATCCCCTCCTACAATGAGCAGTTCTTC
.	.	TRBV7-6	TRBJ2-1	CASSLGRGTQHYNEQFF	TGTGCCAGCAGCTTAGGGCGCGGGACACAACATTACAATGAGCAGTTCTTC
.	.	TRBV4-1	TRBJ1-5	CASSQDITVPNQPQHF	TGCGCCAGCAGCCAAGATATTACAGTTCCAAATCAGCCCCAGCATTTT
.	TRBD1	TRBV29-1	TRBJ2-1	CSGEQGIEQFF	TGCAGCGGGGAACAGGGGATTGAGCAGTTCTTC
.	TRBD1	TRBV7-3	TRBJ1-2	CASSLIRLGQGNGYTF	TGTGCCAGCAGCTTAATCCGCCTTGGACAGGGGAATGGCTACACCTTC
.	.	TRBV5-1	TRBJ1-1	CASSLASGRVNTEAFF	TGCGCCAGCAGCTTGGCCAGCGGGCGAGTGAACACTGAAGCTTTCTTT
once	.	TRBV28	TRBJ1-4	CASSLGTTNEKLFF	TGTGCCAGCAGTTTAGGCACTACTAATGAAAAACTGTTTTTT
.	.	TRBV3-1/TRBV3-2	TRBJ1-1	CASSPPTPMGGEAFF	TGTGCCAGCAGCCCACCGACCCCGATGGGGGGTGAAGCTTTCTTT
.	.	TRBV29-1	TRBJ1-3	CSVDTGISGNTIYF	TGCAGCGTTGATACAGGGATTAGTGGAAACACCATATATTTT
.	.	TRBV6-2/TRBV6-3	TRBJ2-1	CASSYHVPSSGAYNEQFF	TGTGCCAGCAGTTACCACGTTCCGTCGAGCGGTGCCTACAATGAGCAGTTCTTC
.	TRBD1	TRBV5-1	TRBJ1-4	CASSLQGARNEKLFF	TGCGCCAGCAGCTTACAGGGGGCGAGGAATGAAAAACTGTTTTTT
.	TRBD2	TRBV19	TRBJ2-5	CASSIAGGPRETQYF	TGTGCCAGTAGTATAGCGGGAGGGCCTAGGGAGACCCAGTACTTC
.	.	TRBV27	TRBJ1-2	CASSTSSNYGYTF	TGTGCCAGCAGCACAAGTTCGAACTATGGCTACACCTTC
.	TRBD1	TRBV15	TRBJ2-1	CATSRGTGDYNEQFF	TGTGCCACCAGCAGAGGCACAGGGGACTACAATGAGCAGTTCTTC
.	.	TRBV2	TRBJ2-5	CASSGGNQETQYF	TGTGCCAGCAGTGGAGGGAATCAAGAGACCCAGTACTTC
.	.	TRBV5-1	TRBJ2-7	CASSFFRGAPTEVNFGIEQYF	TGCGCCAGCAGCTTCTTCCGGGGGGCCCCGACAGAAGTAAATTTCGGAATCGAGCAGTACTTC
.	.	TRBV10-2	TRBJ2-7	CASREGNARVHYEQYF	TGCGCCAGCAGGGAGGGAAACGCCCGAGTCCACTACGAGCAGTACTTC
.	TRBD1	TRBV4-3	TRBJ1-6	CASSQVRAGGNSPLHF	TGCGCCAGCAGCCAAGTTCGGGCAGGGGGTAATTCACCCCTCCACTTT
.	TRBD2	TRBV10-3	TRBJ2-4	CAISESPTPTSGKNIQYF	TGTGCCATCAGTGAGTCGCCAACACCGACTAGCGGCAAAAACATTCAGTACTTC
.	TRBD1	TRBV5-1	TRBJ1-1	CASSRGQVGTEAFF	TGCGCCAGCAGCCGCGGACAGGTGGGCACTGAAGCTTTCTTT
.	TRBD2	TRBV28	TRBJ2-3	CASSHPNSPGLAGDGRVGDTQYF	TGTGCCAGCAGTCACCCCAACTCCCCGGGACTAGCGGGAGATGGGAGGGTGGGAGATACGCAGTATTTT
.	TRBD1	TRBV2	TRBJ1-2	CASSDQTGNYGYTF	TGTGCCAGCAGTGACCAGACAGGGAACTATGGCTACACCTTC
.	.	TRBV6-2/TRBV6-3	TRBJ1-2	CASSYSLGPSDYTF	TGTGCCAGCAGTTACTCTTTGGGGCCCTCGGATTACACCTTC
.	TRBD2	TRBV6-5	TRBJ2-1	CASSYTASGNEQFF	TGTGCCAGCAGTTATACAGCTAGCGGGAATGAGCAGTTCTTC
.	TRBD1	TRBV19	TRBJ1-5	CASSIDREEQPQHF	TGTGCCAGTAGTATCGACAGGGAGGAGCAGCCCCAGCATTTT
.	.	TRBV24-1	TRBJ2-3	CATSDGGQDTQYF	TGTGCCACCAGTGACGGGGGACAGGATACGCAGTATTTT
.	TRBD2	TRBV7-9	TRBJ2-7	CASSLVRTSVGEQYF	TGTGCCAGCAGCTTAGTACGGACTAGCGTTGGCGAGCAGTACTTC
.	.	TRBV7-8	TRBJ2-3	CASSVGGGAGVFNTQYF	TGTGCCAGCAGCGTCGGTGGAGGGGCAGGGGTGTTCAATACGCAGTATTTT
.	TRBD2	TRBV6-4	TRBJ2-3	CASSDPRTSGAASTDTQYF	TGTGCCAGCAGTGACCCGAGGACTAGCGGGGCCGCTAGCACAGATACGCAGTATTTT
.	TRBD1	TRBV10-3	TRBJ2-7	CAISPGQGPTYEQYF	TGTGCCATCAGCCCCGGACAGGGCCCCACCTACGAGCAGTACTTC
.	.	TRBV21-1	TRBJ1-4	CASRLWAEHEKLFF	TGTGCCAGCAGACTCTGGGCGGAACATGAAAAACTGTTTTTT
.	TRBD1	TRBV19	TRBJ1-1	CGTGEAFF	TGCGGGACAGGAGAAGCTTTCTTT
.	.	TRBV7-3	TRBJ1-1	CASSFFPEAQAFF	TGTGCCAGCAGCTTTTTCCCGGAAGCCCAAGCTTTCTTT
.	.	TRBV6-2/TRBV6-3	TRBJ1-6	CASSIGSSNSPLHF	TGTGCCAGCAGTATCGGGAGCAGTAATTCACCCCTCCACTTT
.	.	TRBV6-5	TRBJ2-2	CASSLTDANTGELFF	TGTGCCAGCAGTTTGACAGACGCGAACACCGGGGAGCTGTTTTTT
.	TRBD1	TRBV28	TRBJ1-6	CASSLPVIGTANNSPLHF	TGTGCCAGCAGTTTACCGGTTATCGGGACAGCTAATAATTCACCCCTCCACTTT
once	.	TRBV28	TRBJ1-5	CASSFAGSNQPQHF	TGTGCCAGCAGTTTCGCAGGGAGCAATCAGCCCCAGCATTTT
.	.	TRBV5-5	TRBJ2-7	CASSLEMGSYEQYF	TGTGCCAGCAGCTTGGAGATGGGCTCCTACGAGCAGTACTTC
.	TRBD2	TRBV7-8	TRBJ2-1	CASLFGGLAVSYNEQFF	TGTGCCAGCTTATTTGGGGGACTAGCGGTCTCCTACAATGAGCAGTTCTTC
.	.	TRBV27	TRBJ1-2	CASSFSGGGYGYTF	TGTGCCAGCAGTTTTTCGGGGGGCGGCTATGGCTACACCTTC
.	.	TRBV28	TRBJ1-4	CASSYSFRAEKLFF	TGTGCCAGCAGTTATTCTTTCAGGGCTGAAAAACTGTTTTTT
.	.	TRBV19	TRBJ2-3	CASTLLDGGTRTQYF	TGTGCCAGTACCTTACTAGATGGGGGGACCCGAACGCAGTATTTT
.	TRBD1	TRBV7-8	TRBJ2-3	CASSHRDRAPDTQYF	TGTGCCAGCAGCCACCGGGACAGGGCTCCGGATACGCAGTATTTT